What follows are 14 T cell receptor beta chains derived from one specimen sequenced in a study of T cells in Graves' hyperthyroidism and ophthalmopathy. Amplified TCR beta CDR3 regions derived from RNA transcripts. Using the HTBI primer set, a first-round RT-PCR was run on the TCR CDR3. TCRdb re-called the multiplex PCR reads with MiXCR, one entry per CDR3 protein. The sample shows 500,000 to 550,000 distinct CDR3 sequences, around 20% of them seen only once. Sequenced sample: blood. The source is a man aged 18 to 30 with Graves' hyperthyroidism.

This clonotype was found many times. The V gene is TRBV20-1, the J gene TRBJ1-1; no definite D call. Germline values: CDR1 DFQATT, CDR2 SNEGSKA (reference sequence). CDR3 length equals 13 residues. Trimming cost V 2 bases and J 1 base, with 8 bases left between them. In DNA, the CDR3 is TGCAGTGCTAGACACCCCTCGAACACTGAAGCTTTCTTT. This translates into CSARHPSNTEAFF.

In its sample, this clonotype was seen many times. This chain joins TRBV7-2 and TRBJ2-7; perhaps D is TRBD1 or TRBD2 (7 bases each). Germline V gene lookup returns CDR1 SGHTA and CDR2 FQGNSA. Deletions cut 2 bases from V and 1 base from J, with 15 bases between. The CDR3 is 16 residues long. CDR3: CASSLSRGTASYEQYF. Here the CDR3 DNA reads TGTGCCAGCAGCTTATCGCGGGGGACAGCTTCCTACGAGCAGTACTTC.

The rearrangement uses TRBV19 and TRBJ1-5; D not resolved. CDR1 and CDR2 (germline): LNHDA, SQIVND (reference sequence). This CDR3 comprises 15 residues. The V end lost 1 base, the J end lost 6 bases, and 13 bases lay between the germline ends. The DNA of the CDR3 is TGTGCCAGTAGTATAGGGTCCCACGGTGTTCAGCCCCAGCATTTT. It codes for CASSIGSHGVQPQHF.

This clonotype was observed at least ten times. This sequence joins TRBV29-1 and TRBJ2-7; the match to TRBD1 covers 10 bases. The CDR3 has 13 amino acids. The germline V gene encodes CDR1 SQVTM and CDR2 ANQGSEA. V trimming: 4 bases; J trimming: 5 bases; junction bases outside the gene matches: 5. The CDR3 sequence: CSVGGDRGHEQYF. The CDR3, as DNA: TGCAGCGTTGGAGGGGACAGGGGCCACGAGCAGTACTTC.

This clonotype was seen at least ten times. V is TRBV20-1 and J is TRBJ1-1; D remains unclear. The CDR3 loop spans 9 amino acids. With 8 bases removed from V and 4 bases from J, the gap between germline ends came to 5 bases. Germline CDR1 DFQATT, CDR2 SNEGSKA (reference sequence). Here the CDR3 DNA reads TGCAGTCCAGGCACTGAAGCTTTCTTT. Translating gives CSPGTEAFF.

The sample holds many counts of this clonotype. The chain couples TRBV6-2 or TRBV6-3 to TRBJ2-7; either TRBD1 or TRBD2 may supply D (5 bases each). Per the germline V gene, CDR1 is MNHEY and CDR2 is SVGEGT. The CDR3 sequence is 14 residues long. Trimming shortened V by 1 base and J by 3 bases, and 10 bases separated the two germline ends. This CDR3 reads CASSYWIGGYEQYF. The DNA of the CDR3 is TGTGCCAGCAGTTACTGGATTGGGGGCTACGAGCAGTACTTC.

At least ten counts were recorded for this clonotype. The chain combines TRBV12-3 or TRBV12-4 with TRBJ1-1, with D uncertain. Deletions cut 4 bases from V and 2 bases from J, with 8 bases between. The CDR3 is made up of 13 amino acids. CDR3 nucleotides: TGTGCCAGCAGTTCGGGTTTCAACACTGAAGCTTTCTTT. Its protein product is CASSSGFNTEAFF.

In its sample, this clonotype was seen many times. V is TRBV2 and J is TRBJ2-5; D is unresolved. Between the trimmed V and J ends, which lost 4 bases and 7 bases, there was a span of 7 bases. Germline V gene sequence: CDR1 SNHLY, CDR2 FYNNEI. This CDR3 spans 11 amino acids. CDR3 protein: CASSAARTQYF. DNA for the CDR3: TGTGCCAGCAGTGCCGCCAGGACCCAGTACTTC.

This clonotype was detected ten times or more. The J gene is TRBJ2-5, the V gene TRBV30; D remains unclear. Germline V gives CDR1 GTSNPN, CDR2 SVGIG (reference sequence). With 8 bases removed from V and 6 bases from J, the gap between germline ends came to 19 bases. The CDR3 runs 13 residues. The CDR3 nucleotides read TGTGCCGGAACGAGAGGCAGCCAGCAGACCCAGTACTTC. It yields the protein CAGTRGSQQTQYF.

The chain uses TRBV27 and TRBJ1-1; D uncertain. CDR3 length: 13 residues. Germline V gene data show CDR1 as MNHEY and CDR2 as SMNVEV (reference sequence). V was clipped by 3 bases and J by 7 bases, with 12 bases between them. This chain's CDR3 is CASSLGYGGEAFF. The CDR3 DNA reads as TGTGCCAGCAGTTTGGGGTACGGTGGTGAAGCTTTCTTT.

This clonotype occurred a few times. CDR3 nucleotides: TGCAGTGCGGGAGGGGGGCGCGAGGCAAATACCGGGGAGCTGTTTTTT. Translating it yields CSAGGGREANTGELFF. The chain carries TRBV20-1 and TRBJ2-2, with D possibly being TRBD2 (7 bases). V lost 6 bases, J lost 5 bases, and 22 bases lay in between. Germline lookup yields CDR1 DFQATT and CDR2 SNEGSKA (reference sequence). CDR3 size: 16 residues.

Notes on this clonotype: A read error is possible here, since a much larger clone lies one base away. The genes are TRBV20-1 and TRBJ1-5; the D is unclear. Looked up from germline, CDR1 is DFQATT and CDR2 is SNEGSKA (reference sequence). The CDR3 loop spans 14 amino acids. The CDR3 DNA reads as TGCAGTGCTAGAAGGAGGACTCTCAATCAGCCCCAGCGTTTT. Protein product: CSARRRTLNQPQRF.

The CDR3 coding sequence is TGCAGTGCTAGAGATGCCCCTAGGCTCTTGTACGAGCAGTACTTC. Its translation: CSARDAPRLLYEQYF. The V and J genes are TRBV20-1 and TRBJ2-7, with D hard to call. Germline-derived CDR1 and CDR2 are DFQATT and SNEGSKA (reference sequence). Trimming shortened V by 0 bases and J by 4 bases, and 16 bases separated the two germline ends. The CDR3 has 15 residues.

Many counts were recorded for this clonotype. The V gene is TRBV6-1, the J gene TRBJ2-2; D gene ambiguous. The CDR3 is 14 residues long. Deletions cut 6 bases from V and 0 bases from J, with 8 bases between. The germline V gene encodes CDR1 MNHNS and CDR2 SASEGT. CDR3 DNA: TGTGCCAGCAGGCAAGTCGCGAACACCGGGGAGCTGTTTTTT. Translating gives CASRQVANTGELFF.